This T cell receptor (beta chain) was captured in a study of shared clonotypes between healthy human individuals. Points from the study as a whole: Naive subsets usually exceeded memory subsets in estimated richness.

The DNA input per sorted-subset replicate PCR was about 0.2 ug, corresponding to roughly 31,000 T cell genomes. Sequencing was performed with immunoSEQ multiplex PCR; in TCRdb, only in-frame clones are kept and a portion is missing. This repertoire shows around 690,000 clones, about 92% found once; its top ten account for 34%. CD8 memory merged CD45RO+ cells and CCR7-negative CD45RA+ TemRA cells into one population. Notes on this clone: The antigen is undetermined.

Germline CDR1 SGDLS, CDR2 YYNGEE. The CDR3 has 15 residues. Trimming pared 3 bases from V and 0 bases from J, leaving 10 bases between. J is TRBJ1-3 and V is TRBV9; no firm D call. The sequencing sample was made of memory CD8+ T cells from PBMCs. Subset of the sample: CD45RO+ cells pooled with CCR7-negative TemRA cells. The receptor's source is a man aged 18 to 30 in good health. Some clones in this sample may be carry-over from other donors' samples. This CDR3 reads CASSESGASGNTIYF. The CDR3 bases are TGTGCCAGCAGCGAGTCGGGCGCCTCTGGAAACACCATATATTTT.